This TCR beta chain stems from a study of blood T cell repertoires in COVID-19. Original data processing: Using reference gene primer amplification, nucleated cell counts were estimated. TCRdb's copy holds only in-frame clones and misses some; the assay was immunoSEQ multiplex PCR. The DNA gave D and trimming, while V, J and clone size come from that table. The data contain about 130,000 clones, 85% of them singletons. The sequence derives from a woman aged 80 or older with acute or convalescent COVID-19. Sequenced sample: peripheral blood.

Here the CDR3 DNA reads TGCGCCAGCAGCTTGGGTGGGACTCTCTCTGGAAACACCATATATTTT. Protein sequence: CASSLGGTLSGNTIYF. J is TRBJ1-3 and V is TRBV5-1, with D possibly matching TRBD1 (5 bases). CDR3 length: 16 residues. Germline CDR1 and CDR2: SGHRS and YFSETQ. V shed 0 bases and J shed 0 bases, with 10 bases lying between them. Combining the CDR3 with reference TRBV5-1 and TRBJ1-3 gives the whole variable domain KAGVTQTPRYLIKTRGQQVTLSCSPISGHRSVSWYQQTPGQGLQFLFEYFSETQRNKGNFPGRFSGRQFSNSRSEMNVSTLELGDSALYLCASSLGGTLSGNTIYFGEGSWLTVV.